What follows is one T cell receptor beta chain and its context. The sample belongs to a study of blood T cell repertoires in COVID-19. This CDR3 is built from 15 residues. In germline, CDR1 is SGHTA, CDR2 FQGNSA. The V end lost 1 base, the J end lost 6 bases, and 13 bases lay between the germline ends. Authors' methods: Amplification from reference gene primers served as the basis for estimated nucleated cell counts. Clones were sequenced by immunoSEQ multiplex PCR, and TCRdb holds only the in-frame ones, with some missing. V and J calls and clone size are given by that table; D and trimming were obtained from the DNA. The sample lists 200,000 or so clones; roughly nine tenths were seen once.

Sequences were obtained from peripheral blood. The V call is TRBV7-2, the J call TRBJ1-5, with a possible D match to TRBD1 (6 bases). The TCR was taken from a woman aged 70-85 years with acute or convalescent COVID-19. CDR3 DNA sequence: TGTGCCAGCAGCTTAGAATCGGGGGGCCCTCAGCCCCAGCATTTT. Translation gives CASSLESGGPQPQHF.